Below, one T cell receptor (beta chain) is given with its context. Its antigen is as yet unknown. There were TCR beta CDR3 regions amplified from RNA transcripts. In the first-round RT-PCR of the TCR CDR3, the HTBI primer set was used. From the multiplex PCR reads, TCRdb called clonotypes with MiXCR, one entry per CDR3 protein. The data show 40,000 or so distinct CDR3 sequences, approximately 50% seen once. This sample was included in a study of T cells in Graves' hyperthyroidism and ophthalmopathy. General study findings and limits: Most thyroid clonotypes with frequency above 0.001 were detected in blood.

The V end lost 4 bases, the J end lost 0 bases, and 6 bases lay between the germline ends. The CDR3 has 13 amino acids. Germline CDR1 and CDR2: DFQATT and SNEGSKA (reference sequence). The rearrangement uses TRBV20-1 and TRBJ1-4; D remains ambiguous. This sequence originates from a woman between 45 and 60 years old with Graves' hyperthyroidism that later progressed to Graves' ophthalmopathy. The specimen was blood. The CDR3 reads CSAIGSTNEKLFF. For the CDR3, the DNA is TGCAGTGCTATTGGGTCAACTAATGAAAAACTGTTTTTT.